The sequence of this T cell receptor (beta chain) was determined in a study of Graves' ophthalmopathy and Graves' hyperthyroidism. Between the trimmed V and J ends, which lost 4 bases and 2 bases, there was a span of 11 bases. This CDR3 is built from 14 residues. The germline gives CDR1 LNHNV, CDR2 YYDKDF (reference sequence). Clinical symptoms, serum thyroxine, TRAb, thyroid ultrasound and orbital computed tomography determined diagnosis. As the template, RNA transcripts were used to amplify TCR beta CDR3 regions. The workflow started with a first-round RT-PCR run with HTBI primers and then moved on to a second-round multiplex PCR. Each CDR3 protein gets one entry after TCRdb re-called the multiplex PCR reads with MiXCR. Of 300,000 to 350,000 distinct CDR3 sequences detected, under 20% appear once; the ten largest clones hold approximately 13%.

The chain joins TRBV15 to TRBJ2-5; possibly TRBD1 for D (5 bases). This sequence originates from an adult man with Graves' ophthalmopathy. Sequenced input: peripheral blood. Here the CDR3 reads CATSTTRAQETQYF. In DNA, the CDR3 is TGTGCCACCAGCACGACCAGGGCGCAAGAGACCCAGTACTTC.